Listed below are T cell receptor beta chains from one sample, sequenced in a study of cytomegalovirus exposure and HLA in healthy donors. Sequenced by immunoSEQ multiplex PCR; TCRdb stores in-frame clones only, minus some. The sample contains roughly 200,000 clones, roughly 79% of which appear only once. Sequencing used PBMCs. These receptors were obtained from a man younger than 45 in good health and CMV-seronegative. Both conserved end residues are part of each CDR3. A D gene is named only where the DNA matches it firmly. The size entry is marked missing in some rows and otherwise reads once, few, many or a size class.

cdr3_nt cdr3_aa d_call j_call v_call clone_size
TGTGCCAGTAGTATTAGCGGGGTGAACACCGGGGAGCTGTTTTTT CASSISGVNTGELFF TRBD2 TRBJ2-2 TRBV19 -
TGTGCCAGCTCACCTCCGGACAGGGAGACAGATACGCAGTATTTT CASSPPDRETDTQYF TRBD1 TRBJ2-3 TRBV18 -
TGCAGCGTGGGGACAGGGGGCGGTACAAAAGAGGGCTACACCTTC CSVGTGGGTKEGYTF TRBD1 TRBJ1-2 TRBV29-1 few
TGTGCCAGCAGCTTAGAGGGGGCCGTCACTGAAGCTTTCTTT CASSLEGAVTEAFF TRBD1 TRBJ1-1 TRBV7-2 -
TGTGCCAGCAGCTTAGTTGGATCCGCGGGGTACCAAGAGACCCAGTACTTC CASSLVGSAGYQETQYF - TRBJ2-5 TRBV11-2 -
TGCGCCAGCAGCGGGACTAGCGGGAGTAAGCAGTTCTTC CASSGTSGSKQFF TRBD2 TRBJ2-1 TRBV10-1 -
TGTGCCAGCAGCTCGTTACAGGGGGCCGGGGAGCTGTTTTTT CASSSLQGAGELFF TRBD1 TRBJ2-2 TRBV7-6 -
TGTGCCAGCAGACGTGGGACAGGGGGCGACCGGGCCATTACTGAAGCTTTCTTT CASRRGTGGDRAITEAFF TRBD1 TRBJ1-1 TRBV7-9 -
TGTGCCATCAGTGTACAGAGCCCTGGAAACACCATATATTTT CAISVQSPGNTIYF - TRBJ1-3 TRBV10-3 -
TGTGCCAGTAGTACAGGGGGCGGGGGGAAGACCCAGTACTTC CASSTGGGGKTQYF - TRBJ2-5 TRBV2 -
TGCGCCAGCAGCTCCCGGACTAGCGGGAAAGACAATGAGCAGTTCTTC CASSSRTSGKDNEQFF TRBD2 TRBJ2-1 TRBV4-1 -
TGTGCTAGTGGAACGGGAGAGACCCAGTACTTC CASGTGETQYF - TRBJ2-5 TRBV12-5 -
TGTGCCAGCTCATGGAGTAGCAATCAGCCCCAGCATTTT CASSWSSNQPQHF - TRBJ1-5 TRBV18 -
TGTGCCAGCAGCAAGGCACAGGGGGCGACTAGCGGCTACACCTTC CASSKAQGATSGYTF TRBD1 TRBJ1-2 TRBV5-5 -
TGTGCCAGCAATCGAAGGGCCGGGGGCACAGATACGCAGTATTTT CASNRRAGGTDTQYF - TRBJ2-3 TRBV2 -
TGTGCCAGCAGTGATAGGGACCTACAGGGGATAAATCCCTACGAGCAGTACTTC CASSDRDLQGINPYEQYF TRBD1 TRBJ2-7 TRBV6-1 -
TGTGCCAGCAGCTTAGGCCGAAGACAGGGATCCTACGAGCAGTACTTC CASSLGRRQGSYEQYF TRBD1 TRBJ2-7 TRBV13 few
TGTTCCAGCACGGACACGACCTATGGCTACACCTTC CSSTDTTYGYTF - TRBJ1-2 TRBV7-9 few
TGTGCCAGCACTACCCTCACCTTAGTCGAGCAGTACTTC CASTTLTLVEQYF - TRBJ2-7 TRBV28 -
TGCGCCAGCAGCGCCGGTGGGACTAGCGGGAGAGAGGAGACCCAGTACTTC CASSAGGTSGREETQYF TRBD2 TRBJ2-5 TRBV5-1 once
TGTGCCAGCAGCTTAACGCCTAGTCCAGGGAATGAGCAGTTCTTC CASSLTPSPGNEQFF - TRBJ2-1 TRBV7-3 few
TGTGCCAGCAGTTTATCGGTAGCGGGAGCTCGGAAAAACATTCAGTACTTC CASSLSVAGARKNIQYF TRBD2 TRBJ2-4 TRBV27 few
TGCGCCAGCAGCCAAGGAGACGGGGGCGGGAGAGGCTACGAGCAGTACTTC CASSQGDGGGRGYEQYF - TRBJ2-7 TRBV4-1 -
TGTGCCAGCAGACCACTCCGCCAACTAGCGGGAGCGGGAAATACGCAGTATTTT CASRPLRQLAGAGNTQYF TRBD2 TRBJ2-3 TRBV27 -
TGTGCCAGTAGTGCCGGAGCACAGGGGTTGGGTGAGCAGTACTTC CASSAGAQGLGEQYF TRBD1 TRBJ2-7 TRBV19 -
TGCGCCAGCAGCCGTCCGGGTAACACTGAAGCTTTCTTT CASSRPGNTEAFF - TRBJ1-1 TRBV4-1 -
TGTGCCAGCAGTGGAAGTCTACGCGGACTAGCGGGAGGGCCTGGCGAGCAGTACTTC CASSGSLRGLAGGPGEQYF TRBD2 TRBJ2-7 TRBV2 -
TGTGCCAGCAGCGTAGGACAGGGCCAGACCTACGAGCAGTACTTC CASSVGQGQTYEQYF TRBD1 TRBJ2-7 TRBV9 few
TGCGCCAGCAGCCAAGCGACTAGCGGGGGATCCTACGAGCAGTACTTC CASSQATSGGSYEQYF TRBD2 TRBJ2-7 TRBV4-1 -
TGTGCCAGCAGCCCCGAGCGAACAGATACGCAGTATTTT CASSPERTDTQYF - TRBJ2-3 TRBV11-3 once
TGCGCCAGCAGCGGTAGCGGGAGCGGCACCGGGGAGCTGTTTTTT CASSGSGSGTGELFF TRBD2 TRBJ2-2 TRBV10-2 -
TGTGCCAGCAGTTTTCTTAGCGGGAGCGGCGCCTACGAGCAGTACTTC CASSFLSGSGAYEQYF TRBD2 TRBJ2-7 TRBV27 -
TGTGCCAGTAACCCCCCCGACAGACCTAACTATGGCTACACCTTC CASNPPDRPNYGYTF - TRBJ1-2 TRBV7-9 -
TGCGCCAGCAGCCCCCTTGAGATGGAGACCCAGTACTTC CASSPLEMETQYF - TRBJ2-5 TRBV5-1 once
TGCAGCGTCATAGAGACAGGCTATGGCTACACCTTC CSVIETGYGYTF - TRBJ1-2 TRBV29-1 few
TGTGCCAGCAGCGCCCGACTAGCGGGAGTAAGTGAGCAGTTCTTC CASSARLAGVSEQFF TRBD2 TRBJ2-1 TRBV11-3 -
TGCGCCAGCAGTCACCGATACAGGGGATCCGGAAACACCATATATTTT CASSHRYRGSGNTIYF TRBD1 TRBJ1-3 TRBV23-1 -
TGTGCCAGCAGCCCGCGGGACAGTAACTACGAGCAGTACTTC CASSPRDSNYEQYF - TRBJ2-7 TRBV7-9 -
TGTGCCAGCAGCGCAGGTATTAACACTGAAGCTTTCTTT CASSAGINTEAFF - TRBJ1-1 TRBV9 -
TGCAGCGCCCAACGACAGGGGACAGTCAACACTGAAGCTTTCTTT CSAQRQGTVNTEAFF TRBD1 TRBJ1-1 TRBV29-1 -
TGTGCCAGCAGCACCGGGACTAGCGGATACAATGAGCAGTTCTTC CASSTGTSGYNEQFF TRBD2 TRBJ2-1 TRBV5-5 -
TGCGCCAGCAGCTATGGACTAGCGGGAGACACCGGGGAGCTGTTTTTT CASSYGLAGDTGELFF TRBD2 TRBJ2-2 TRBV5-1 -
TGCAGTGCCGCTAAAGAGACCCAGTACTTC CSAAKETQYF - TRBJ2-5 TRBV20-1 -
TGTGCCAGCAGTGCCAGACCAGGGGTTGGGGAAAAACTGTTTTTT CASSARPGVGEKLFF - TRBJ1-4 TRBV2 -
TGCGCCAGCAGCTTGAGTCGGTTCGGTAACACTGAAGCTTTCTTT CASSLSRFGNTEAFF - TRBJ1-1 TRBV5-1 -
TGTGCCAGCAGACGAGTTAGGGGCCGAGACACTGAAGCTTTCTTT CASRRVRGRDTEAFF - TRBJ1-1 TRBV27 -
TGTGCCAGCAGTTTAACTAGCACATCCTACGAGCAGTACTTC CASSLTSTSYEQYF - TRBJ2-7 TRBV27 -
TGTGCCAGCAGCTCAGACAGGGGCACTGGAAACACCATATATTTT CASSSDRGTGNTIYF TRBD1 TRBJ1-3 TRBV7-2 -
TGTGCCAGCAGCGTAGATGGTGGAGGCGGACGGGCAGACACTGAAGCTTTCTTT CASSVDGGGGRADTEAFF - TRBJ1-1 TRBV9 -
TGTGCCAGCAGCTTCTGGGGGCCGGGGACTGAAGCTTTCTTT CASSFWGPGTEAFF - TRBJ1-1 TRBV5-4 -
TGTGCCAGCAGTGGACAGGGTGGTCAGCCCCAGCATTTT CASSGQGGQPQHF TRBD1 TRBJ1-5 TRBV25-1 -
TGTGCTAGTGGTTTGACCCAGGACAGGGATGGCTACACCTTC CASGLTQDRDGYTF TRBD1 TRBJ1-2 TRBV12-5 -
TGTGCCAGCAGTGCGCCCGGGACAGGGAGCTCCTACGAGCAGTACTTC CASSAPGTGSSYEQYF TRBD1 TRBJ2-7 TRBV6-6 -
TGTGCCAGCAGTGACTCGATCATAACTAGCGGTTACACCGGGGAGCTGTTTTTT CASSDSIITSGYTGELFF TRBD2 TRBJ2-2 TRBV6-4 -
TGTGCCAGCAGCGGCCGGACAGATCCCAACTATGGCTACACCTTC CASSGRTDPNYGYTF - TRBJ1-2 TRBV7-9 -
TGTGCCAGTAGTATCAACAGGGTATTGAGCAATCAGCCCCAGCATTTT CASSINRVLSNQPQHF - TRBJ1-5 TRBV19 -
TGTGCCAGCAGCGACTTAGCGCCCGGGGAGCTGTTTTTT CASSDLAPGELFF - TRBJ2-2 TRBV9 -
TGTGCCAGCAGCTACTCAGGGGCCGGGGCCAACGTCCTGACTTTC CASSYSGAGANVLTF - TRBJ2-6 TRBV7-3 -
TGTGCCAGCAGTTACCTTCCGGGCTCCTACGAGCAGTACTTC CASSYLPGSYEQYF - TRBJ2-7 TRBV6-5 -
TGTGCCAGCAGCGGGACAGGGGGCCAACTCAATCAGCCCCAGCATTTT CASSGTGGQLNQPQHF TRBD1 TRBJ1-5 TRBV28 -